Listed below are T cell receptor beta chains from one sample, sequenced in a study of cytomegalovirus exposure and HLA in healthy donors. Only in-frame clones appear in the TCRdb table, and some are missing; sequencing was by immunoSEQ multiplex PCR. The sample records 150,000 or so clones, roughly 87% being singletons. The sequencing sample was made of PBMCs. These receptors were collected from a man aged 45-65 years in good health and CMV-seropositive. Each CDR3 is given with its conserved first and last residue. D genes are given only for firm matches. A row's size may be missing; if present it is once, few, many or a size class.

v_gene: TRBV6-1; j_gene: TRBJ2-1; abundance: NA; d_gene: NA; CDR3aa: CASSTSWEQFF; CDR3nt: TGTGCCAGCAGTACTAGCTGGGAGCAGTTCTTC
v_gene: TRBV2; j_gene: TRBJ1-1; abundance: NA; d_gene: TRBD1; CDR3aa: CASSGVFGTGTEAFF; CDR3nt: TGTGCCAGCAGTGGAGTTTTTGGGACAGGGACTGAAGCTTTCTTT
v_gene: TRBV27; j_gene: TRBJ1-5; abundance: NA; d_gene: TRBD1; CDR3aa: CASSLTGELYSNQPQHF; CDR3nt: TGTGCCAGCAGTTTGACAGGGGAATTATATAGCAATCAGCCCCAGCATTTT
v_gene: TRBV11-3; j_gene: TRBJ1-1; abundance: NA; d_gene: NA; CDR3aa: CASSTMRYGGEAFF; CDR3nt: TGTGCCAGCAGCACGATGCGGTACGGTGGTGAAGCTTTCTTT
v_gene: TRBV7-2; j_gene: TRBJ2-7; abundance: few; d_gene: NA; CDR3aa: CASSFGRSGWYEQYF; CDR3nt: TGTGCCAGCAGCTTTGGTAGATCGGGTTGGTACGAGCAGTACTTC
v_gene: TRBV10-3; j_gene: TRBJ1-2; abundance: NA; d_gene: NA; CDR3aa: CAISSSALQRANYGYTF; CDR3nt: TGTGCCATCAGTTCGTCAGCCCTACAGCGGGCTAACTATGGCTACACCTTC
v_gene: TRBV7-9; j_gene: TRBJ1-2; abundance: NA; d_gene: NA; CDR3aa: CASSLGKKVGALTF; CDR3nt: TGTGCCAGCAGCTTGGGAAAAAAGGTGGGAGCCCTCACCTTC
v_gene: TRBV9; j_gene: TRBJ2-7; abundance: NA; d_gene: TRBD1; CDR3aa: CASSNRDRGYEQYF; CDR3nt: TGTGCCAGCAGCAACCGGGACAGGGGGTACGAGCAGTACTTC
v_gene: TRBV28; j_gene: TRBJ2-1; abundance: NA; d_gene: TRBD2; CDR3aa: CASSLWRESSYNEQFF; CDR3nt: TGTGCCAGCAGTTTATGGCGGGAGAGCTCCTACAATGAGCAGTTCTTC
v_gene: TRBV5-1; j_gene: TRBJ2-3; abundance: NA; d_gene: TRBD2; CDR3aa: CASSLGTSGFTDTQYF; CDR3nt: TGCGCCAGCAGCTTAGGGACTAGCGGGTTCACAGATACGCAGTATTTT
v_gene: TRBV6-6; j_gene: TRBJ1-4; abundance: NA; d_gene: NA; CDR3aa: CASSWAGGAEEKLFF; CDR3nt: TGTGCCAGCAGTTGGGCTGGGGGCGCGGAAGAAAAACTGTTTTTT
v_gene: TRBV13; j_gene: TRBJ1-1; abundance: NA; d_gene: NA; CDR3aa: CASSPVAQGMNTEAFF; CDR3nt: TGTGCCAGCAGCCCCGTGGCTCAGGGGATGAACACTGAAGCTTTCTTT
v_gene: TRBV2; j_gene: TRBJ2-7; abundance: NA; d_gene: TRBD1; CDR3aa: CAIMPGQGAYEQYF; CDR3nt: TGTGCCATCATGCCGGGACAGGGAGCCTACGAGCAGTACTTC
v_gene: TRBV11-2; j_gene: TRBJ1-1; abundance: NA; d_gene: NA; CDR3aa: CASSLDYAGNSEAFF; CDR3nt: TGTGCCAGCAGCTTAGATTATGCGGGAAACTCTGAAGCTTTCTTT
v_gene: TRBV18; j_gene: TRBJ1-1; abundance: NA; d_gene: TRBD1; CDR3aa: CTSSPRGLDTEAFF; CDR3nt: TGTACCAGCTCACCGAGGGGGCTGGACACTGAAGCTTTCTTT
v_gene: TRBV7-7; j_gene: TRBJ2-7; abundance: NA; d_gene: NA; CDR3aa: CASSLSSASYEQYF; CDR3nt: TGTGCCAGCAGCTTATCTAGCGCCTCCTACGAGCAGTACTTC